In its sample, the clone carrying this T cell receptor (beta chain) was seen a few times. Its antigen is not known. This sample was included in a study of CD8 T cells in ankylosing spondylitis. TCRdb re-called the 5' RACE reads through MiXCR, storing one row per CDR3 protein. The sample yields about 210,000 distinct CDR3 sequences, 6% to 8% seen once. The CDR3 has 15 residues. Germline CDR1 LNHDA, CDR2 SQIVND (reference sequence). The germline V and J ends were trimmed by 8 bases and 3 bases, with 17 bases remaining between them. Study-level findings and limits: There was a TCR beta motif, made of several highly homologous variants, that appeared characteristic of ankylosing spondylitis blood.

J is TRBJ1-5 and V is TRBV19, with a tentative D call TRBD1 (6 bases). What was sequenced was blood, either unsorted or a sorted T cell fraction (not recorded which). This TCR came from a male donor with ankylosing spondylitis. The CDR3 reads CASGGDRLDNQPQHF. The CDR3 DNA reads as TGTGCCAGTGGAGGAGACAGGTTGGACAATCAGCCCCAGCATTTT.